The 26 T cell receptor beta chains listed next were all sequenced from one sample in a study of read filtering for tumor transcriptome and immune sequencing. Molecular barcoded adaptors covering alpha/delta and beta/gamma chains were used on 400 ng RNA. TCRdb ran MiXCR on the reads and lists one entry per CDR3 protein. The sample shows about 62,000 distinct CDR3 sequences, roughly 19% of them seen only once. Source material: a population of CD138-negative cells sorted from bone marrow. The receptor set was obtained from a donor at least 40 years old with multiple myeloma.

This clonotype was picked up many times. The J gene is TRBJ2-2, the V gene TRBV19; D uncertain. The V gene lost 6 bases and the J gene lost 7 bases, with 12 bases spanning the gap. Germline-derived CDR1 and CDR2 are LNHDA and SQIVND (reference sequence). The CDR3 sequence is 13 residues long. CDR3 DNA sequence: TGTGCCAGTAGAGGGTTGGCCGGCGGGGAGCTGTTTTTT. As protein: CASRGLAGGELFF. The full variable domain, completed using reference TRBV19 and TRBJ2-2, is DGGITQSPKYLFRKEGQNVTLSCEQNLNHDAMYWYRQDPGQGLRLIYYSQIVNDFQKGDIAEGYSVSREKKESFPLTVTSAQKNPTAFYLCASRGLAGGELFFGEGSRLTVL.

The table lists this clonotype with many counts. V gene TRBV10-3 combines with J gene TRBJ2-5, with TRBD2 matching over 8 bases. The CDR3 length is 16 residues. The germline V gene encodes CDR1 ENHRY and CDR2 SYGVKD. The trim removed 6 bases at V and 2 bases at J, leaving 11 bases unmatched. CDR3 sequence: CAISKTSEPAQETQYF. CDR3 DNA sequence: TGTGCCATCAGCAAGACTAGCGAACCCGCGCAAGAGACCCAGTACTTC.

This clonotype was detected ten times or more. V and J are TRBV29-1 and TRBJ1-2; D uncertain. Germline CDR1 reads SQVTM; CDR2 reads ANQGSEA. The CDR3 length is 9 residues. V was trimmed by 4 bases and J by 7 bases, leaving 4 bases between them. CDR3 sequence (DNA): TGCAGCGTTGCTTCTGGCTACACCTTC. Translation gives CSVASGYTF.

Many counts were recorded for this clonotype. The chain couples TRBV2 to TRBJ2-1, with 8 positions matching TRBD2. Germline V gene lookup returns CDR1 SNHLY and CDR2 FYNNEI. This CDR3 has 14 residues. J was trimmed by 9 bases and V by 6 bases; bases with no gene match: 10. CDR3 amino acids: CASSAELAGSEQFF. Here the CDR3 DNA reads TGTGCCAGCAGCGCAGAGCTAGCGGGTAGTGAGCAGTTCTTC.

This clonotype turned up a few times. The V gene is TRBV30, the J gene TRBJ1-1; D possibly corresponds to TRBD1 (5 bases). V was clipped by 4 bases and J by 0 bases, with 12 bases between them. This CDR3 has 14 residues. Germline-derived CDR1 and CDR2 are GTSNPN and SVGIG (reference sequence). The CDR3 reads CAWKVRGVNTEAFF. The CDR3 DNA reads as TGTGCCTGGAAAGTAAGGGGCGTGAACACTGAAGCTTTCTTT.

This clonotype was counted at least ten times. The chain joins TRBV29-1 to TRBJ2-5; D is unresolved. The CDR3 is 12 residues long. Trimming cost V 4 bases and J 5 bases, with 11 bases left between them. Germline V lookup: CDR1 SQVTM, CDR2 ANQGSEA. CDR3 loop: CSVARQMETQYF. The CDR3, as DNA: TGCAGCGTTGCCAGGCAAATGGAGACCCAGTACTTC.

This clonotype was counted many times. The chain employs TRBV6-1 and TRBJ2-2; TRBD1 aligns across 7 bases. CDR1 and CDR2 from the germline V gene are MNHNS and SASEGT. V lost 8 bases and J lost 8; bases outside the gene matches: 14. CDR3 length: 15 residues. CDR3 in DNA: TGTGCCAGCTCGGGGCAGACAGGGCTAGGTGGGGAGCTGTTTTTT. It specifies CASSGQTGLGGELFF.

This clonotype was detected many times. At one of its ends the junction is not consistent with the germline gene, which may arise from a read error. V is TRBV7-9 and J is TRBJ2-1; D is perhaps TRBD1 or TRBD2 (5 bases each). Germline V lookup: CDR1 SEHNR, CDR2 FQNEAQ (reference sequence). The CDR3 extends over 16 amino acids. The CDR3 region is CASSLARGPNLRKEFF. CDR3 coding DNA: TGTGCCAGCAGCTTAGCCCGGGGCCCCAACCTAAGAAAAGAGTTTTTC.

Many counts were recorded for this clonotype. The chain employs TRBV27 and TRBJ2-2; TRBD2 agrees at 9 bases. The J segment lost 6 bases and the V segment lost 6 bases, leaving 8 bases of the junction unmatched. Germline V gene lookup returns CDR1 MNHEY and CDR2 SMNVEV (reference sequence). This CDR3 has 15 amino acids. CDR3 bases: TGTGCCAGCAGCTCAACCCGGACTAGCGCCGGGGAGCTGTTTTTT. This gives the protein CASSSTRTSAGELFF.

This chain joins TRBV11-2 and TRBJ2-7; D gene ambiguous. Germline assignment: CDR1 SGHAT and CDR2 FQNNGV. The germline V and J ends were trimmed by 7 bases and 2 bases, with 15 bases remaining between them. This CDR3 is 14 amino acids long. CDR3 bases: TGTGCCAGCACCCTGGGCCGGAGTGCCTACGAGCAGTACTTC. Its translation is CASTLGRSAYEQYF.

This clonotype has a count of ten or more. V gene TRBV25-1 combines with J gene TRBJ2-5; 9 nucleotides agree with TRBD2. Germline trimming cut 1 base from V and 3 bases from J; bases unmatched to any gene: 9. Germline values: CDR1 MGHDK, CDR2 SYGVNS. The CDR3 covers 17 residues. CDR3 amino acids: CASSEWRGGGLEETQYF. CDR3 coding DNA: TGTGCCAGCAGTGAATGGCGCGGGGGGGGTCTGGAAGAGACCCAGTACTTC.

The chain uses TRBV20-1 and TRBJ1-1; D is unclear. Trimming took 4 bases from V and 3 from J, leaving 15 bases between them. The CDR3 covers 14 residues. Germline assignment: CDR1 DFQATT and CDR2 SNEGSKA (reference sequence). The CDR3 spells CSAIRGGADTEAFF. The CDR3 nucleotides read TGCAGTGCTATTCGGGGAGGAGCGGACACTGAAGCTTTCTTT.

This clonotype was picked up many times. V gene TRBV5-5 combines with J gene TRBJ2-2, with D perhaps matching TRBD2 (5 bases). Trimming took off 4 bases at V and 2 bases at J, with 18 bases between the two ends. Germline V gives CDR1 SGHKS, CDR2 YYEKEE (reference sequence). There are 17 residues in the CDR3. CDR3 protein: CASSLLVGGGNTGELFF. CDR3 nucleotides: TGTGCCAGCAGCCTGCTGGTGGGTGGAGGCAACACCGGGGAGCTGTTTTTT.

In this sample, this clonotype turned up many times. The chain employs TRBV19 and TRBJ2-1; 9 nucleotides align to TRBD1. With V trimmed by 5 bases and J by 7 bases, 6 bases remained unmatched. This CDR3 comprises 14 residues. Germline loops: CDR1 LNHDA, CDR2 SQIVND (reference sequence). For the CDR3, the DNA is TGTGCCAGTAGTTCCCGGGACAGGGTAAATGAGCAGTTCTTC. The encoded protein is CASSSRDRVNEQFF.

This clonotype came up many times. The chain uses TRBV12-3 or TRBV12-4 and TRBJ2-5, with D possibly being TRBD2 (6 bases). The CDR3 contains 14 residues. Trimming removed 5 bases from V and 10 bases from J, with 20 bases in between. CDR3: CASSPRDSKGDQYF. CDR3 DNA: TGTGCCAGCAGTCCCCGGGACTCAAAAGGGGACCAGTACTTC.

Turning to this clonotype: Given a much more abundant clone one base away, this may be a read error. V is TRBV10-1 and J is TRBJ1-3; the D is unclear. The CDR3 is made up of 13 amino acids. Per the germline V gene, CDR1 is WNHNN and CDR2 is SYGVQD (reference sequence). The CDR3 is CACSEGGRNTIYF. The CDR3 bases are TGCGCCTGCAGTGAAGGCGGACGAAACACCATATATTTT.

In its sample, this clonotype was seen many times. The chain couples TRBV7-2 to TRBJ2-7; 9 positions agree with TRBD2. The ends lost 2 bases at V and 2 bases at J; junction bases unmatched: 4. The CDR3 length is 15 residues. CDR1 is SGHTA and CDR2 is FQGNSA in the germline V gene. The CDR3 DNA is TGTGCCAGCAGCTTAAAGTCTAGCGGGACCTACGAGCAGTACTTC. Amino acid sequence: CASSLKSSGTYEQYF.

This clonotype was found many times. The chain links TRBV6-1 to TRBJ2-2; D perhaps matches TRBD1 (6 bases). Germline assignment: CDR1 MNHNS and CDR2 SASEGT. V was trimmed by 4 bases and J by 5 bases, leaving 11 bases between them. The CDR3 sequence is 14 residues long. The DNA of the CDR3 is TGTGCCAGCAGTGTGGACAGCCCGACCGGGGAGCTGTTTTTT. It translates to CASSVDSPTGELFF.

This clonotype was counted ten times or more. DNA of the CDR3: TGTGCCAGCAGTACCGGGACAGGTCGCAACGAGCAGTACTTC. Its protein is CASSTGTGRNEQYF. This chain joins TRBV2 and TRBJ2-7; 8 bases align to TRBD1. J gave up 5 bases and V 5 bases, and 8 bases lay outside the gene matches. Germline V gives CDR1 SNHLY, CDR2 FYNNEI. CDR3 size: 14 residues.

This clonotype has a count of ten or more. Here the CDR3 DNA reads TGTGCCACCAGTGACCGACAGTCCGGGAACAACAATGAGCAGTTCTTC. Translating it yields CATSDRQSGNNNEQFF. The rearrangement links TRBV24-1 to TRBJ2-1; D may be TRBD1 or TRBD2 (5 bases each). This CDR3 is built from 16 residues. Trimming shortened V by 4 bases and J by 5 bases, and 17 bases separated the two germline ends. Per germline, CDR1 KGHDR and CDR2 SFDVKD.

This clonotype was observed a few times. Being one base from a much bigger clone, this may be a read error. CDR3 nucleotide sequence: TGCAGCGTTGAACCCACGGGGGGCATGTCTAAAGCTTTCTTT. It specifies CSVEPTGGMSKAFF. The gene calls are TRBV29-1 and TRBJ1-1, with a tentative D call TRBD1 (6 bases). Germline V gene data show CDR1 as SQVTM and CDR2 as ANQGSEA. This CDR3 has 14 amino acids. Trimming removed 2 bases at V and 9 bases at J, with 19 bases between.

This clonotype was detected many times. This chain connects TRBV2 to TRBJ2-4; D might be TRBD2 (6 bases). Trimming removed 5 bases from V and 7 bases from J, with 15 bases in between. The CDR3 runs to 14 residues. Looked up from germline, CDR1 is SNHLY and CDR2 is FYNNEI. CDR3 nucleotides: TGTGCCAGCAGTAGGGACTCTGGATTCAACATTCAGTACTTC. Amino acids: CASSRDSGFNIQYF.

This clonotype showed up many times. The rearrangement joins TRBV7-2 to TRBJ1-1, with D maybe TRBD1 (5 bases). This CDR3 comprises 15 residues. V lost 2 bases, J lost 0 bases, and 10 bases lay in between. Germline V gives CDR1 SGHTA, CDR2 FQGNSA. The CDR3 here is CASSLSLGVNTEAFF. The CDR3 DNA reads TGTGCCAGCAGCTTATCCCTGGGGGTGAACACTGAAGCTTTCTTT.

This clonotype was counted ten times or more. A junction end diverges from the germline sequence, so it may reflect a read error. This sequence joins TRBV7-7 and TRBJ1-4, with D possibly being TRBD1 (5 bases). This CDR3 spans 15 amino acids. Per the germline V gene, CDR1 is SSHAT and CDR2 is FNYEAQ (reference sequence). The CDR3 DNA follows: TGTGCTAGCAGCCCGGACCGGGGCACTAATGAAAAACTGTTTTTT. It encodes CASSPDRGTNEKLFF.

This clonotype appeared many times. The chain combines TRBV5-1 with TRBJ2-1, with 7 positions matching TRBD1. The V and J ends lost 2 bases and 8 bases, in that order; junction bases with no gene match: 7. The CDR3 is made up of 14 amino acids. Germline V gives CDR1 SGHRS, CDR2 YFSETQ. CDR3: CASSFRRTGDEQFF. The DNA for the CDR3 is TGCGCCAGCAGCTTCAGGAGGACAGGAGATGAGCAGTTCTTC.

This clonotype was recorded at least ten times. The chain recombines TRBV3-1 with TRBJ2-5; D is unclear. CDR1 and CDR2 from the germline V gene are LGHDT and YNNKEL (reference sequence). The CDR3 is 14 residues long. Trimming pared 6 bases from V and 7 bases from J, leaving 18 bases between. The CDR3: CASSFDAPSGTQYF. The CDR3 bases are TGTGCCAGCAGTTTCGACGCCCCTTCGGGGACCCAGTACTTC.